This TCR beta chain originates from a study of OX40 agonist ivuxolimab in advanced cancers. With 5 bases removed from V and 4 bases from J, the gap between germline ends came to 11 bases. The germline V gene encodes CDR1 SNHLY and CDR2 FYNNEI. The CDR3 length is 13 residues. As regards this clone: As yet, its antigen is unknown.

This table comes from immunoSEQ multiplex PCR, and its TCRdb copy is limited to in-frame clones, with some not included. In the table there are about 87,000 clones, roughly 83% of which are singletons. Findings of the study overall: Still undetermined is the antigen specificity of the expanded peripheral T cells. Within 6 weeks, CD4+ and CD8+ blood T cells expanded clonally at 0.1 to 3.0 mg/kg.

The sample here was CD4+ or CD8+ T cells sorted from blood, taken in a trial of the OX40 agonist ivuxolimab. The sequence was collected from an adult with an advanced solid tumor such as melanoma, head and neck, liver or kidney cancer. J is TRBJ1-1 and V is TRBV2, with D unclear. The CDR3 nucleotides are TGTGCCAGCAGTCTCCGCAGGAGCACTGAAGCTTTCTTT. This encodes CASSLRRSTEAFF.